The clone carrying this TCR beta chain was counted once. Trimming took off 2 bases at V and 4 bases at J, with 9 bases between the two ends. In germline, CDR1 is SGHAT, CDR2 FQNNGV. CDR3 length equals 14 residues. This entry is derived from a study of blood T cell repertoires in COVID-19. Across the study: Acute and convalescent COVID-19 specimens originated in the United States, Italy and Spain. T cells, B-cell-depleted T cells, or PBMCs provided the cDNA or gDNA that served as material.

In the study's own analysis: Quantification of nucleated cells was approximated via reference gene primer amplification. Data came from immunoSEQ multiplex PCR; TCRdb stores just in-frame clones and leaves some out. V and J calls and clone size are given by that table; D and trimming were obtained from the DNA. The sample lists 88,000 or so clones, around 79% seen once, with 24% in the top ten. This TCR was recovered from a human donor in a cohort sampled during active COVID-19. The sequencing sample was made of peripheral blood. The chain is built from TRBV11-2 and TRBJ2-1; unclear D gene. The CDR3 spells CASSLYSGYNEQFF. CDR3 nucleotides: TGTGCCAGCAGCTTATATAGTGGTTACAATGAGCAGTTCTTC.